The source of this T cell receptor (beta chain) is a study of T cells expressing NK-cell markers (dated by TCRdb to the early 2020s). In the study overall: In sorted CD3+CD56+NKG2C+, CD3+CD56+NKG2C- and CD3+CD56-NKG2C+ T-cell subsets from several donors, TCR beta-chain repertoires were profiled. Among the eight sequenced donors, seven were HCMV-seropositive and one was HCMV-seronegative. Libraries were sequenced as 2 x 150 bp reads on Illumina HiSeq 2000/2500, MiSeq or NextSeq. All eight donors whose samples were sequenced were randomly selected healthy volunteers, three of them men and five women. What the authors observed across the whole study: Whether the expanded NKG2C-expressing T cell clones were specific for HCMV antigens remained unclear. In 6 or 7 donors, the dominant CD3+CD56+NKG2C+ clonotypes ranked among the top 10 CD8+ clonotypes, making up about 1.0-7.5% of CD8+ T cells. Those dominant clonotypes were again the most abundant among CD3+CD56-NKG2C+ cells in several donors, at about 28.3-60.1%.

Comments on this clonotype: The antigen it binds to is not known.

From a lookup of the germline V gene (reference sequence), CDR1 and CDR2 are DFQATT and SNEGSKA. The CDR3 has 15 amino acids, counting the end cysteine and phenylalanine. DNA is not recorded here. A commercial ELISA kit detecting HCMV-specific IgG in serum was used to determine HCMV serostatus. Peripheral blood mononuclear cells were isolated from blood by Ficoll density gradient centrifugation. The sequencer was an Illumina HiSeq 2000. 5'RACE template switching, by which a universal primer site and unique molecular identifiers were added, was used to make TCR beta cDNA libraries. cDNA synthesis was primed from the TCR beta constant segment, followed by two successive PCR amplification steps. The authors' pipeline ran thus. MIGEC was used to demultiplex reads and group the reads by UMI, and MiTCR was used to assemble and quantify clonotypes. To exclude erroneous sequences, any TCR cDNA sequence not supported by at least two reads was discarded. The tcR package was used for downstream repertoire analysis, with clonotypes matched between fractions based on CDR3 nucleotide sequence plus V segment. Antigen specificity was annotated against VDJdb with VDJmatch, allowing one amino acid substitution in CDR3. After reprocessing by TCRdb, each CDR3 protein sequence is one entry, and no DNA is given. The V and J calls follow TCRdb's processing rather than the paper's. This sample's table lists roughly 430,000 distinct CDR3 sequences. The top ten clones comprise 7.3% of the sample.

The chain is made from TRBV20-1 and TRBJ1-2. The source is a woman between 18 and 75 years old in good health. Material: blood T cells: a sorted CD56 or NKG2C T cell subset, CD4+ or CD8+ T cells, or bulk PBMC T cells (not recorded which). The CDR3 region reads CSAPRRSALLYGYTF.